This T cell receptor beta chain was sequenced in a study of cytomegalovirus exposure and HLA in healthy donors. Findings of the study overall: Common viral pathogens were later found to be apparently linked to several of the most significant clusters. Compared with the roughly 700-donor mean, an Asian-associated ancestry cluster reportedly had fewer N-insertions, according to a later analysis. Later on, an analysis showed TCR association rates differing by HLA locus, with DRB1 the most and HLA-C the fewest.

Each donor was nominally healthy when sampled (though unrecorded immune exposures were likely). On this clone: Its antigen is not identified.

There are 13 residues in the CDR3. V lost 3 bases and J 6 bases, leaving 11 bases between the germline ends. Germline V lookup: CDR1 SEHNR, CDR2 FQNEAQ (reference sequence). The primer mix had 60 Vbeta and 13 Jbeta primers. Clones were sequenced by immunoSEQ multiplex PCR, and TCRdb holds only the in-frame ones, with some missing. Of about 120,000 clones listed, about 84% are singletons. The TCR sequence derives from a man between 18 and 35 years old in good health and CMV-seropositive. Sequencing was performed on PBMCs. The V call is TRBV7-9, the J call TRBJ1-1; D unresolved. The CDR3 loop is CASSLRSLAEAFF. CDR3 DNA sequence: TGTGCCAGCAGCTTGAGGTCTCTCGCTGAAGCTTTCTTT.